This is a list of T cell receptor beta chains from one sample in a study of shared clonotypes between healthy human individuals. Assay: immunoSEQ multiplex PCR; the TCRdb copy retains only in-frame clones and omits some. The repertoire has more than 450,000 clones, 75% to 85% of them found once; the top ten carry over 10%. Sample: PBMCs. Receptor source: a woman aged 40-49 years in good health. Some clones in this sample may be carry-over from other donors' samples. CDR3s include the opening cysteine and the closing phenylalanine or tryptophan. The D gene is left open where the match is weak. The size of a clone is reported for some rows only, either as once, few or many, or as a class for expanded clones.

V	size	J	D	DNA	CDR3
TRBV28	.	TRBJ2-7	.	TGTGCCAGCAGTTTTGTGCAGAACCTCGCCGAGCAGTACTTC	CASSFVQNLAEQYF
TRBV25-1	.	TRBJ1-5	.	TGTGCCAGCAGTGGTGGGTATAGCAATCAGCCCCAGCATTTT	CASSGGYSNQPQHF
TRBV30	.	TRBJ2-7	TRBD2	TGTGCCTGGAGTGCGGTAGCGGGAAGGGCCTACGAGCAGTACTTC	CAWSAVAGRAYEQYF
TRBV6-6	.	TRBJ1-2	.	TGTGCCAGCAGGTTCCCAGGGAATGAAGTTGGCTACACCTTC	CASRFPGNEVGYTF
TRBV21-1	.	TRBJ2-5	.	TGTGCCAGCAGACGGGACCAAGAGACCCAGTACTTC	CASRRDQETQYF
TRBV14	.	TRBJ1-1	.	TGTGCCAGCAGCCAAGTCCCAGGGATCACTGAAGCTTTCTTT	CASSQVPGITEAFF
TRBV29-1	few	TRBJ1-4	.	TGCAGCGTTGCCCTAAATGAAAAACTGTTTTTT	CSVALNEKLFF
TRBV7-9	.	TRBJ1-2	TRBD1	TGTGCCAGCAGCTTACGGGCGGGGGCAGGGGGCGCGAACTATGGCTACACCTTC	CASSLRAGAGGANYGYTF
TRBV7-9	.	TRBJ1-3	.	TGTGCCAGCAGCCCGGTCCAAAAAGGAAACACCATATATTTT	CASSPVQKGNTIYF
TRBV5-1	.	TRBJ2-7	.	TGCGCCAGCAGCTTGTTTTGGGAGAAGTCCTACGAGCAGTACTTC	CASSLFWEKSYEQYF
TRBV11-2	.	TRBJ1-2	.	TGTGCCAGCAGCTTAGTTTCGCGGGACTATGGCTACACCTTC	CASSLVSRDYGYTF
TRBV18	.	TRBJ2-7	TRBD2	TGTGCCAGCTCCCCCGGGACTAGCGGAGAGCAGTACTTC	CASSPGTSGEQYF
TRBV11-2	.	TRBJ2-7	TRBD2	TGTGCCAGCAGCTCCCTCGTGTGGACTAGCAGCGAGCAGTACTTC	CASSSLVWTSSEQYF
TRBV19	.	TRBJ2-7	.	TGTGCCAGTAGTATAGGAGGGACAACGAGGTTCTCCGAGCAGTACTTC	CASSIGGTTRFSEQYF
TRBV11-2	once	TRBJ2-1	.	TGTGCCAGCAGCTTAGATGGGGTGACGGAGAGAGAGCAGTTCTTC	CASSLDGVTEREQFF
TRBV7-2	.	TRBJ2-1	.	TGTGCCAGCGGGGAGGCCACTGAGCAGTTCTTC	CASGEATEQFF
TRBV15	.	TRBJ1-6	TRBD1	TGTGCCACCAGCCGGGGACAGGATAATTCACCCCTCCACTTT	CATSRGQDNSPLHF
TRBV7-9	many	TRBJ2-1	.	TGTGCCAGCAGCTTATGGGCAAACCGGGGAAATGAGCAGTTCTTC	CASSLWANRGNEQFF
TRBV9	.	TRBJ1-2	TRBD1	TGTGCCAGCAGCGTGGGACAGACCTATGGCTACACCTTC	CASSVGQTYGYTF
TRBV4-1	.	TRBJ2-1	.	TGCGCCAGCAGCCAAGAACAAGCGGAGCAGCAGTTCTTC	CASSQEQAEQQFF
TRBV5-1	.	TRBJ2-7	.	TGCGCCAGCAGCTTGGAGGCGGTCTACGAGCAGTACTTC	CASSLEAVYEQYF
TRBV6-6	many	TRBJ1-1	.	TGTGCCAGCAGTTACTCTATCAGCACTGAAGCTTTCTTT	CASSYSISTEAFF
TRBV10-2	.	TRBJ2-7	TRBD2	TGCGCCAGCAGCTCGCGTGAGCGGGAGATTTACGAGCAGTACTTC	CASSSREREIYEQYF
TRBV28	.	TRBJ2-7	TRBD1	TGTGCCACCCAAGGACTACAGGGGGGCTCCTACGAGCAGTACTTC	CATQGLQGGSYEQYF
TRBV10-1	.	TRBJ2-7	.	TGCGCCAGCAGTAACCAGGACGGATCCTACGAGCAGTACTTC	CASSNQDGSYEQYF
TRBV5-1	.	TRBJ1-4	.	TGCGCCAGCAGCTCGGACGGACTTAATGAAAAACTGTTTTTT	CASSSDGLNEKLFF
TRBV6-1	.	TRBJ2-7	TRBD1	TGTGCCAGCAGGACCGGGACAGGTCCCTACGAGCAGTACTTC	CASRTGTGPYEQYF
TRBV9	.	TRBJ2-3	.	TGTGCCAGCAGCGTAGGAGACAGCACAGATACGCAGTATTTT	CASSVGDSTDTQYF
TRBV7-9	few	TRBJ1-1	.	TGTGCCAGCAGCCGCGGTTCTGGTCTTAACACTGAAGCTTTCTTT	CASSRGSGLNTEAFF
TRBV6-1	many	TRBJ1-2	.	TGTGCCAGCAGTGAATCGACAGTGGGCTATGGCTACACCTTC	CASSESTVGYGYTF